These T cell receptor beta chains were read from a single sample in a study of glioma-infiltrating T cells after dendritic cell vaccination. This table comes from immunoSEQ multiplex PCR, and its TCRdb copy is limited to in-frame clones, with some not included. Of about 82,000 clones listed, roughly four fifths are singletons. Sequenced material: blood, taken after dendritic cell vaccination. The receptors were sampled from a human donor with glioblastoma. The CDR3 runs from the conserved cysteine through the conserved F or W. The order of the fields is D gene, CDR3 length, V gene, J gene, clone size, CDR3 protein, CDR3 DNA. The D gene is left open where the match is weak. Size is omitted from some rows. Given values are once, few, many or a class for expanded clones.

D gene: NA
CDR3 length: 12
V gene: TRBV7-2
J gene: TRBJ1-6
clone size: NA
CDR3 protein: CASSFTETPLHF
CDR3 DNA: TGTGCCAGCAGCTTCACAGAGACACCCCTCCACTTT

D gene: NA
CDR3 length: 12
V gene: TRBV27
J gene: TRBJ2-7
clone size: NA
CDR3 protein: CASGGTSREQYF
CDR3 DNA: TGTGCCAGCGGAGGGACCTCCCGGGAGCAGTACTTC

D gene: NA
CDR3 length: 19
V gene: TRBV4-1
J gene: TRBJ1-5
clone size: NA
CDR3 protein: CASSQEYWAGEGSNQPQHF
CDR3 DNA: TGCGCCAGCAGCCAAGAGTATTGGGCGGGGGAGGGTAGCAATCAGCCCCAGCATTTT

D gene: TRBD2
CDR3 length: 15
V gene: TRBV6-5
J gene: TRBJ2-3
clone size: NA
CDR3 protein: CASGLSGVGTDTQYF
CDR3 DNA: TGTGCCAGCGGGCTTAGCGGGGTGGGCACAGATACGCAGTATTTT

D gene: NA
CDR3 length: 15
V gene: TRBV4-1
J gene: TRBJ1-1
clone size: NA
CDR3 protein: CASSAQPQEGTEAFF
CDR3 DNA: TGCGCCAGCAGCGCACAACCCCAGGAGGGGACTGAAGCTTTCTTT

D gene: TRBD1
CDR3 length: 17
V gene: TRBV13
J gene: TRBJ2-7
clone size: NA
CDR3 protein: CASSSRPGTVSSYEQYF
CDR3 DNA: TGTGCCAGCAGTTCCCGACCCGGGACAGTCAGCTCCTACGAGCAGTACTTC

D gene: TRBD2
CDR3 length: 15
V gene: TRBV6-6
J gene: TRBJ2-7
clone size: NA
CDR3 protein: CASSYFGAGDYEQYF
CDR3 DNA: TGTGCCAGCAGTTATTTTGGGGCGGGGGACTACGAGCAGTACTTC

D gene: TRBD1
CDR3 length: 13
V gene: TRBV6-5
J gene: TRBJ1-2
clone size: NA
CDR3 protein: CASRRTGPYGYTF
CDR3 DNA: TGTGCCAGCAGGAGGACAGGCCCCTATGGCTACACCTTC

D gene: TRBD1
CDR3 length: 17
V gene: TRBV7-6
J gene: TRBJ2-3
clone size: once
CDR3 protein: CASSARTGTDVTDTQYF
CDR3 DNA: TGTGCCAGCAGCGCGCGAACCGGGACAGACGTTACAGATACGCAGTATTTT

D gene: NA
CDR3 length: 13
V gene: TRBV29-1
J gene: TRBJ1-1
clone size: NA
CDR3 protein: CSVSVELNTEAFF
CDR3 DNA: TGCAGCGTTTCTGTAGAGCTGAACACTGAAGCTTTCTTT

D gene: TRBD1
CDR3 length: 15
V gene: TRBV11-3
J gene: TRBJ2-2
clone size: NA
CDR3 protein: CASSLGTGNTGELFF
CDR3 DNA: TGTGCCAGCAGCTTAGGGACAGGGAACACCGGGGAGCTGTTTTTT

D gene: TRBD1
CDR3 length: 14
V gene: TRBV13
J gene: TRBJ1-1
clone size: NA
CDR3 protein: CASILGQEITEAFF
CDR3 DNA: TGTGCCAGCATCCTAGGACAGGAGATCACTGAAGCTTTCTTT

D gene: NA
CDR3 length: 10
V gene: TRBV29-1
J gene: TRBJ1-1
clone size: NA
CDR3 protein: CSVQNTEAFF
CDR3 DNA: TGCAGCGTCCAGAACACTGAAGCTTTCTTT

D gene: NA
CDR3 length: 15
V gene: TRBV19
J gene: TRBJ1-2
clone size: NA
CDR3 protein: CASSISAGNNYGYTF
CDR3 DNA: TGTGCCAGTAGTATCTCAGCAGGGAATAACTATGGCTACACCTTC

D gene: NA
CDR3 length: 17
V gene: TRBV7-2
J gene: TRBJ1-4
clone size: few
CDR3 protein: CASSLSPHGVSNEKLFF
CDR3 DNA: TGTGCCAGCAGCTTATCCCCACACGGGGTGTCTAATGAAAAACTGTTTTTT

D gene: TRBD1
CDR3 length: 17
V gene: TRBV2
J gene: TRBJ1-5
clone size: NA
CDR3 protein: CASSEGPGTGINQPQHF
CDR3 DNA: TGTGCCAGCAGTGAAGGTCCCGGGACAGGGATCAATCAGCCCCAGCATTTT

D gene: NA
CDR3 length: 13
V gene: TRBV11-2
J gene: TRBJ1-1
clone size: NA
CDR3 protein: CASSLVGQGKAFF
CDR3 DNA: TGTGCCAGCAGCTTAGTAGGGCAGGGGAAAGCTTTCTTT

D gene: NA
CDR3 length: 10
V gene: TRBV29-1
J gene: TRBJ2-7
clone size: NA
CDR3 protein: CSVVDRVSYF
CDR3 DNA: TGCAGCGTCGTCGACAGAGTAAGCTACTTC

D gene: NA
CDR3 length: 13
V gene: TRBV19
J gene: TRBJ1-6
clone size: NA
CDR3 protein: CASGGGAGSPLHF
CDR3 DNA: TGTGCCTCCGGCGGGGGGGCCGGGTCACCCCTCCACTTT

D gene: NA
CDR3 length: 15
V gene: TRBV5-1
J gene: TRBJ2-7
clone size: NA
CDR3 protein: CASSLTGQLYYEQYF
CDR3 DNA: TGCGCCAGCAGCTTAACAGGACAACTCTACTACGAGCAGTACTTC

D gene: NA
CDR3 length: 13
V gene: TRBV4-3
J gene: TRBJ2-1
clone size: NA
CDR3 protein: CASSLGPTERQFF
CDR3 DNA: TGCGCCAGCAGCCTTGGCCCGACAGAACGTCAGTTCTTC

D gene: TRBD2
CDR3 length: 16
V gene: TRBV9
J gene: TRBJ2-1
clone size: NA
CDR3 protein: CASSPSGGTAYNEQFF
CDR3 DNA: TGTGCCAGCAGCCCAAGCGGGGGTACGGCCTACAATGAGCAGTTCTTC

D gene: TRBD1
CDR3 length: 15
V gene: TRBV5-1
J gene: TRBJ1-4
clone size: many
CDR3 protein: CASSSTGGQNEKLFF
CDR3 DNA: TGCGCCAGCAGCTCAACAGGGGGTCAAAATGAAAAACTGTTTTTT

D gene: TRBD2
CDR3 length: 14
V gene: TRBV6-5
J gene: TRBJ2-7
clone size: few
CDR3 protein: CASSPPGEGYEQYF
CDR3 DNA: TGTGCCAGCAGTCCCCCCGGGGAGGGTTACGAGCAGTACTTC

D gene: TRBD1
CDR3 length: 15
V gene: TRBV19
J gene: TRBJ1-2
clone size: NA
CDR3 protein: CASSIVGTGQDGYTF
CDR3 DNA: TGTGCCAGTAGTATCGTTGGGACAGGGCAGGATGGCTACACCTTC

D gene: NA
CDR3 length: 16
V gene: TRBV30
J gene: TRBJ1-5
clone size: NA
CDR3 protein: CAWSVRGDLSNQPQHF
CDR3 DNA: TGTGCCTGGAGTGTACGGGGGGACCTTAGCAATCAGCCCCAGCATTTT

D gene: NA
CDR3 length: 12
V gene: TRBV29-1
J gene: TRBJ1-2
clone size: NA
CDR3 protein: CSVGTDGYGYTF
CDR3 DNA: TGCAGCGTTGGGACAGATGGCTATGGCTACACCTTC

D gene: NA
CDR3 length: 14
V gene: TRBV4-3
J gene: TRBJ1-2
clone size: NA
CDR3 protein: CASSQGQNLYGYTF
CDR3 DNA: TGCGCCAGCAGCCAAGGACAGAACCTCTATGGCTACACCTTC

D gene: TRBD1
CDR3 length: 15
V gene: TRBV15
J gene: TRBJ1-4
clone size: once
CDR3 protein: CATSRENRGWEKLFF
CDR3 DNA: TGTGCCACCAGCAGAGAGAACAGGGGATGGGAAAAACTGTTTTTT

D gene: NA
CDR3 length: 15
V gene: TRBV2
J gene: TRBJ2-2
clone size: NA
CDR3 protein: CASSERGLGSGELFF
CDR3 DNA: TGTGCCAGCAGTGAACGCGGGCTTGGGTCCGGGGAGCTGTTTTTT

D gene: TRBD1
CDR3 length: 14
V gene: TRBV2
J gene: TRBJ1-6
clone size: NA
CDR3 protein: CASNKDRGNSPLHF
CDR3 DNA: TGTGCCAGCAATAAGGACAGGGGAAATTCACCCCTCCACTTT

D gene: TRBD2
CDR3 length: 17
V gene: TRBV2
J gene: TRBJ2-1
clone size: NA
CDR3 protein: CASSEAGAAGEYNEQFF
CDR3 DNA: TGTGCCAGCAGTGAAGCGGGGGCAGCGGGGGAGTACAATGAGCAGTTCTTC

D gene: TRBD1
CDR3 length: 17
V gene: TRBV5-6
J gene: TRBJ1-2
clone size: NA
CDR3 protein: CASSLVEGATGDYGYTF
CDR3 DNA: TGTGCCAGCAGCTTGGTGGAGGGGGCGACGGGGGACTATGGCTACACCTTC

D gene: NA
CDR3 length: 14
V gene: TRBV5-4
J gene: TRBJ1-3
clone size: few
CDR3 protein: CASSSQGSRNTIYF
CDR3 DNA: TGTGCCAGCAGCTCTCAGGGATCGCGGAACACCATATATTTT

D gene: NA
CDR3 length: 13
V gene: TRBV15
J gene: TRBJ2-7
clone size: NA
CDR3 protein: CATSRGVSYEQYF
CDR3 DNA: TGTGCCACCAGCAGAGGAGTGAGCTACGAGCAGTACTTC

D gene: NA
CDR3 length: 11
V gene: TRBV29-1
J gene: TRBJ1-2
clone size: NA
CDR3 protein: CSGMDSYGYTF
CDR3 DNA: TGCAGCGGGATGGACAGCTATGGCTACACCTTC

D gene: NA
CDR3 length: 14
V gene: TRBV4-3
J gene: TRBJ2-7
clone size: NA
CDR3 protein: CASSQATGPYEQYF
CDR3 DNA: TGCGCCAGCAGCCAAGCCACAGGGCCCTACGAGCAGTACTTC

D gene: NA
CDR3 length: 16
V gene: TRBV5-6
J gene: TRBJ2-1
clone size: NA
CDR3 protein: CASSLEGTSSYNEQFF
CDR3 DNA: TGTGCCAGCAGCTTGGAGGGGACAAGCTCCTACAATGAGCAGTTCTTC

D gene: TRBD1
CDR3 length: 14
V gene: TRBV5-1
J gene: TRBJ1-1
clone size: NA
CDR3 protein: CASSWTGANTEAFF
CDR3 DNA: TGCGCCAGCAGCTGGACAGGGGCTAACACTGAAGCTTTCTTT

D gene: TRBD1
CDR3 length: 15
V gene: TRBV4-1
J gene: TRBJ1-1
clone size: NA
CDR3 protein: CASSHRQGLYTEAFF
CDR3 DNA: TGCGCCAGCAGCCACCGACAGGGGTTGTACACTGAAGCTTTCTTT

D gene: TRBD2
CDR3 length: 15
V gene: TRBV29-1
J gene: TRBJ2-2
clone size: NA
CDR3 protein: CSAERTTSEGGELFF
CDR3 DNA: TGCAGCGCTGAACGTACCACTAGCGAAGGCGGGGAGCTGTTTTTT

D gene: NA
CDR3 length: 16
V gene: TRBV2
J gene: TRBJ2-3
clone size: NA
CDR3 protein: CASSVREGGLTDTQYF
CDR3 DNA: TGTGCCAGCAGTGTAAGGGAGGGGGGCCTCACAGATACGCAGTATTTT

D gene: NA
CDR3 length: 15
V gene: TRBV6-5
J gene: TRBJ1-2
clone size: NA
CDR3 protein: CASRSETGLYYGYTF
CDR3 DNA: TGTGCCAGCAGATCCGAGACAGGTCTCTACTATGGCTACACCTTC

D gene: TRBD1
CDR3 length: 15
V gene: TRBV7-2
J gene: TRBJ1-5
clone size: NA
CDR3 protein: CASSLEGPGGQPQHF
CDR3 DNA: TGTGCCAGCAGCTTAGAAGGCCCAGGGGGGCAGCCCCAGCATTTT

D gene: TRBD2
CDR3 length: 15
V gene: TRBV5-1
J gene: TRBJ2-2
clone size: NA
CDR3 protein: CASSLPGGSTEELFF
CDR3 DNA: TGCGCCAGCAGCTTGCCCGGGGGGAGCACCGAGGAGCTGTTTTTT